One and the same sample provided the 27 T cell receptor beta chains below, sequenced in a study of T cells in Graves' hyperthyroidism and ophthalmopathy. Amplification targeted TCR beta CDR3 regions from RNA transcripts. Carried out on the TCR CDR3, a first-round RT-PCR used the HTBI primer set. TCRdb recomputed calls from the multiplex PCR reads with MiXCR, one row per CDR3 protein. Among more than 500,000 distinct CDR3 sequences, just over 45% were seen once, and the ten largest hold 15% to 20%. Sequencing was performed on peripheral blood or thyroid tissue (not recorded which). These receptors were obtained from an adult woman with Graves' disease, either hyperthyroidism or ophthalmopathy (not recorded which).

V gene TRBV30 combines with J gene TRBJ1-5, with D unresolved. Per germline, CDR1 GTSNPN and CDR2 SVGIG (reference sequence). The length of the CDR3 is 12 residues. The germline V and J ends were trimmed by 3 bases and 9 bases, with 12 bases remaining between them. CDR3 in amino acids: CAWSPSRGPQHF. In nucleotides, the CDR3 is TGTGCCTGGAGCCCTAGTCGGGGGCCCCAGCATTTT.

This clonotype was picked up many times. This rearrangement joins TRBV13 to TRBJ1-4; possible D gene TRBD1, 5 bases. Between the trimmed V and J ends, which lost 3 bases and 3 bases, there was a span of 14 bases. The CDR3 spans 16 residues. Germline V gives CDR1 PRHDT, CDR2 FYEKMQ (reference sequence). CDR3 residues: CASSFQGGEPNEKLFF. The CDR3 bases are TGTGCCAGCAGCTTTCAGGGAGGCGAGCCTAATGAAAAACTGTTTTTT.

A remark on this clonotype: It may be a read error: a sequence one base away is much more abundant. The V gene is TRBV7-9, the J gene TRBJ1-6; D not certain. CDR1 and CDR2 from the germline V gene are SEHNR and FQNEAQ (reference sequence). The CDR3 is 13 amino acids. The CDR3 sequence is CTSSLVDSSPLHF. The CDR3 nucleotides read TGTACCAGCAGCTTGGTGGATAGTTCACCCCTCCACTTT.

This clonotype turned up a few times. This rearrangement joins TRBV2 to TRBJ1-1; no clear D. This CDR3 has 13 residues. Trimming removed 7 bases at V and 1 base at J, with 10 bases between. The V gene's germline CDR1 is SNHLY and CDR2 FYNNEI. Here the CDR3 DNA reads TGTGCCAGCAAGCGGGGATGGAACACTGAAGCTTTCTTT. This encodes CASKRGWNTEAFF.

Comment on this clonotype: A junction end diverges from the germline sequence, so it may reflect a read error. The V and J genes are TRBV12-3 or TRBV12-4 and TRBJ2-1; 8 bases fit TRBD1. The CDR3 totals 13 residues. CDR3 loop: CAISAGQVSEQFF. The CDR3 DNA reads as TGTGCCATCAGTGCGGGACAGGTTTCCGAGCAGTTCTTC.

There are many counts of this clonotype. The chain uses TRBV5-1 and TRBJ2-5; 7 bases map to TRBD1. The V gene's germline CDR1 is SGHRS and CDR2 YFSETQ. Germline trimming cut 4 bases from V and 6 bases from J; bases unmatched to any gene: 12. The CDR3 runs to 15 residues. The CDR3 region has the DNA TGCGCCAGCAGCGCCCGACAGGGCACCGGAAAGACCCAGTACTTC. Its translation: CASSARQGTGKTQYF.

This clonotype has a handful of counts. The rearrangement links TRBV29-1 to TRBJ2-5, with 7 bases identical to TRBD1. The junction had 5 bases not matched to a gene; V was cut back by 2 bases and J by 5 bases. Germline V lookup: CDR1 SQVTM, CDR2 ANQGSEA. The CDR3 runs to 13 residues. CDR3 nucleotides: TGCAGCGTTGAAACGGGCAGGGGGGAGACCCAGTACTTC. Translation gives CSVETGRGETQYF.

Regarding this clonotype: The junction shows a germline mismatch at one end, possibly a read error. V and J are TRBV7-3 and TRBJ2-7, with D perhaps assigned TRBD1 or TRBD2 (5 bases each). Germline CDR1 and CDR2: SGHTA and FQGTGA. This CDR3 contains 12 residues. CDR3: CASDGGSGELYF. The CDR3 coding sequence is TGTGCCAGCGATGGGGGATCCGGGGAGCTGTACTTC.

Concerning this clonotype: This clone may be a read error of a much larger clone one base away. The chain uses TRBV7-9 and TRBJ2-6; 8 bases fit TRBD1. Germline values: CDR1 SEHNR, CDR2 FQNEAQ (reference sequence). V was clipped by 5 bases and J by 0 bases; unmatched bases: 9. The CDR3 runs to 18 residues. The CDR3 protein is CASSRAGQGSSGANVLTF. DNA of the CDR3: TGTGCCAGCAGCCGAGCTGGACAGGGTTCCTCTGGGGCCAACGTCCTGACTTTC.

This clonotype occurred many times. The chain links TRBV7-3 to TRBJ1-4; 8 bases line up with TRBD1. The CDR3 length is 14 residues. Unmatched junction bases numbered 4, after V lost 5 bases and J lost 5 bases. CDR1 is SGHTA and CDR2 is FQGTGA in the germline V gene. The CDR3 region has the DNA TGTGCCAGCAGCCAACAGGGGGGAAATGAAAAACTGTTTTTT. Protein: CASSQQGGNEKLFF.

This clonotype has more than one count but fewer than ten. The V gene is TRBV28, the J gene TRBJ2-2, with D unresolved. In germline, CDR1 is MDHEN, CDR2 SYDVKM. The germline V and J ends were trimmed by 5 bases and 0 bases, with 13 bases remaining between them. The CDR3 is 16 residues long. CDR3 in amino acids: CASSPRQGSNTGELFF. The CDR3 nucleotides read TGTGCCAGCAGTCCCCGGCAAGGCTCGAACACCGGGGAGCTGTTTTTT.

Note on this clonotype: This may come from a read error, since a much larger clone is one base off. This CDR3 fails to terminate in the conserved phenylalanine or tryptophan, so it likely reflects a read error. This chain joins TRBV2 and TRBJ2-7; TRBD2 matches at 7 bases. In germline, CDR1 is SNHLY, CDR2 FYNNEI. The ends lost 2 bases at V and 7 bases at J; junction bases unmatched: 8. The CDR3 extends over 14 amino acids. This chain's CDR3 is CASSEYVSGGEQYL. The CDR3 DNA sequence: TGTGCCAGCAGTGAATACGTCTCCGGGGGGGAGCAGTACCTC.

This clonotype was detected a few times. J is TRBJ1-1 and V is TRBV9, with TRBD1 matching over 8 bases. This CDR3 comprises 13 residues. Germline V gene data show CDR1 as SGDLS and CDR2 as YYNGEE. V shed 3 bases and J 10 bases; nucleotides not matched to a gene: 8. The CDR3 sequence: CASSGDRGSGAFF. The CDR3, as DNA: TGTGCCAGCAGCGGAGACAGGGGCAGCGGAGCTTTCTTT.

The genes are TRBV7-6 and TRBJ2-6, with D tentatively TRBD1 or TRBD2 (7 bases each). V lost 5 bases, J lost 0 bases, and 20 bases lay in between. Germline CDR1 and CDR2: SGHVS and FNYEAQ. The CDR3 covers 19 residues. The CDR3, as DNA: TGTGCCAGCAGCCAGCGGGACAGACCCCAGGGCTCTGGGGCCAACGTCCTGACTTTC. Translated: CASSQRDRPQGSGANVLTF.

This clonotype was seen a few times. The chain joins TRBV25-1 to TRBJ1-3; D unclear. CDR1 MGHDK and CDR2 SYGVNS come from the germline V gene. The CDR3 covers 17 residues. Trimming left V 5 bases short and J 0 bases short, with 17 bases between. The CDR3: CASSFTPGGFSGNTIYF. The CDR3 DNA reads TGTGCCAGCAGTTTCACCCCCGGCGGGTTCTCTGGAAACACCATATATTTT.

This clonotype was observed many times. The chain joins TRBV7-9 to TRBJ1-4, with D tentatively TRBD1 (6 bases). Trimming left V 6 bases short and J 7 bases short, with 15 bases between. Germline values: CDR1 SEHNR, CDR2 FQNEAQ (reference sequence). This CDR3 region has 14 residues. The CDR3 DNA reads as TGTGCCAGCAGTTTCGGGGGGCTCGTTGAAAAACTGTTTTTT. Its protein product is CASSFGGLVEKLFF.

This clonotype has at least ten counts. The chain couples TRBV4-1 to TRBJ2-2; TRBD2 matches at 13 bases. The CDR3 is 16 amino acids. Germline CDR1 MGHRA, CDR2 YSYEKL. J gave up 4 bases and V 4 bases, and 3 bases lay outside the gene matches. The CDR3 sequence is CASSPRLAGGTGELFF. DNA for the CDR3: TGCGCCAGCAGCCCTCGACTAGCGGGAGGCACCGGGGAGCTGTTTTTT.

This chain uses TRBV5-4 with TRBJ2-5; TRBD1 matches 8 bases. The CDR3 loop spans 12 amino acids. J gave up 4 bases and V 6 bases, and 2 bases lay outside the gene matches. Germline loops: CDR1 SGHNT, CDR2 YYREEE (reference sequence). DNA of the CDR3: TGTGCCAGCATCACAGGGGGAGAGACCCAGTACTTC. Translation gives CASITGGETQYF.

A word on this clonotype: An end of the junction does not agree with germline; a read error may underlie this. The CDR3 DNA reads TGTGCCATCAGTGTCTCAGGGTTT. Translated: CAISVSGF. The J gene is TRBJ1-2, the V gene TRBV10-3; D possibly corresponds to TRBD1 (5 bases). Germline assignment: CDR1 ENHRY and CDR2 SYGVKD. The CDR3 loop spans 8 amino acids.

The chain uses TRBV5-1 and TRBJ2-7; possibly TRBD2 for D (5 bases). Germline-derived CDR1 and CDR2 are SGHRS and YFSETQ. This CDR3 region has 14 residues. V lost 0 bases and J 5 bases, leaving 12 bases between the germline ends. The CDR3 here is CASSLAKGSNEQYF. CDR3 DNA sequence: TGCGCCAGCAGCTTGGCCAAAGGGAGTAACGAGCAGTACTTC.

This chain links TRBV15 with TRBJ1-5, with TRBD1 matching 7 bases. Germline V lookup: CDR1 LNHNV, CDR2 YYDKDF (reference sequence). The CDR3 is made up of 14 amino acids. Trimming cost V 8 bases and J 5 bases; bases outside gene matches: 9. CDR3 bases: TGTGCCACCCGACAGGGTAGGCCCGATCAGCCCCAGCATTTT. Translating gives CATRQGRPDQPQHF.

This clonotype was seen repeatedly, ten times or more. The chain combines TRBV4-1 with TRBJ2-7, with D perhaps matching TRBD2 (6 bases). The CDR3 length is 15 residues. From germline, CDR1 is MGHRA and CDR2 YSYEKL. Between the trimmed V and J ends, which lost 1 base and 0 bases, there was a span of 10 bases. The chain's CDR3 is CASSQVAESSYEQYF. The CDR3 nucleotides are TGCGCCAGCAGCCAAGTAGCGGAAAGCTCCTACGAGCAGTACTTC.

This chain links TRBV4-3 with TRBJ1-2; D is unresolved. The V end was cut by 5 bases, the J end by 3 bases, with 10 bases between. Germline V gives CDR1 LGHNA, CDR2 YSLEER. This CDR3 region has 13 residues. CDR3 in DNA: TGCGCCAGCAGCTCCCAAGGGTACTATGGCTACACCTTC. It codes for CASSSQGYYGYTF.

The chain has TRBV11-1 and TRBJ2-5, with D unresolved. Trimming left V 1 base short and J 1 base short, with 7 bases between. Germline V gene sequence: CDR1 SGHAT, CDR2 FQDESV (reference sequence). The CDR3 length is 14 residues. The CDR3, as DNA: TGTGCCAGCAGCTTAGTTAATAGCCAAGAGACCCAGTACTTC. Its translation: CASSLVNSQETQYF. The full variable domain, its missing parts supplied by reference TRBV11-1 and TRBJ2-5, is EAEVAQSPRYKITEKSQAVAFWCDPISGHATLYWYRQILGQGPELLVQFQDESVVDDSQLPKDRFSAERLKGVDSTLKIQPAELGDSAMYLCASSLVNSQETQYFGPGTRLLVL.

V and J are TRBV19 and TRBJ1-2, with D perhaps matching TRBD1 (6 bases). Trimming stripped 1 base from V and 7 bases from J, with 13 bases between. CDR3 length: 14 amino acids. Germline V lookup: CDR1 LNHDA, CDR2 SQIVND (reference sequence). The DNA for the CDR3 is TGTGCCAGTAGTATAGTATCCGGGGGCGCTGGCTACACCTTC. Protein: CASSIVSGGAGYTF.

A few counts support this clonotype. The chain links TRBV9 to TRBJ1-6; D is uncertain. Germline loops: CDR1 SGDLS, CDR2 YYNGEE. This CDR3 region has 14 residues. Trimming took 0 bases from V and 10 from J, leaving 11 bases between them. The CDR3 loop reads CASSVGGRNSPLHF. DNA of the CDR3: TGTGCCAGCAGCGTAGGCGGGAGAAACTCACCCCTCCACTTT.

This clonotype was counted many times. The chain uses TRBV7-2 and TRBJ1-4; D unclear. The germline V and J ends were trimmed by 5 bases and 0 bases, with 7 bases remaining between them. The CDR3 covers 14 residues. Germline V gives CDR1 SGHTA, CDR2 FQGNSA. The CDR3, as DNA: TGTGCCAGCAGCACCGACTCAACTAATGAAAAACTGTTTTTT. This translates into CASSTDSTNEKLFF.